The 27 T cell receptor beta chains presented below share a single source sample, sequenced in a study of CD8 T cells in Susac syndrome. RNA was extracted with the RNeasy kit, and a quantity of roughly 0.5 to 1 ug was reverse transcribed using random hexamers. TCRdb itself ran the immunoSEQ multiplex PCR reads through MiXCR, one entry per CDR3 protein. The repertoire holds some 250,000 distinct CDR3 sequences, 95% to 97% seen once, with less than 0.11% in the top ten. Material: CD4+ T cells from PBMCs. The receptor source for this set is a human donor with Susac syndrome.

The genes are TRBV3-1 and TRBJ2-1; TRBD1 agrees at 9 bases. The junction had 11 bases not matched to a gene; V was cut back by 6 bases and J by 5 bases. CDR3 length equals 16 residues. Germline loops: CDR1 LGHDT, CDR2 YNNKEL (reference sequence). CDR3 region: CASRQPGTGFDNEQFF. In DNA form, the CDR3 reads TGTGCCAGCAGGCAACCCGGGACAGGGTTCGACAATGAGCAGTTCTTC.

V is TRBV2 and J is TRBJ2-1, with D uncertain. Trimming left V 8 bases short and J 8 bases short, with 13 bases between. This CDR3 contains 12 residues. CDR1 is SNHLY, CDR2 FYNNEI, per germline. CDR3 sequence: CASRLLTDEQFF. In nucleotides, the CDR3 is TGTGCCAGCCGCTTATTAACGGATGAGCAGTTCTTC.

This clonotype showed up just once. The chain links TRBV4-1 to TRBJ1-2; no clear D. CDR3 length: 17 residues. Trimming took off 2 bases at V and 0 bases at J, with 16 bases between the two ends. Germline V gene lookup returns CDR1 MGHRA and CDR2 YSYEKL. The CDR3 nucleotides are TGCGCCAGCAGCCAATACGGAGGCGGTATTTCTAACTATGGCTACACCTTC. Translation: CASSQYGGGISNYGYTF.

Only one count was recorded for this clonotype. The chain is built from TRBV7-2 and TRBJ2-1; D call uncertain. CDR3 size: 11 residues. The V end lost 7 bases, the J end lost 2 bases, and 3 bases lay between the germline ends. CDR1 and CDR2 from the germline V gene are SGHTA and FQGNSA. The DNA of the CDR3 is TGTGCCAGCACTACCTACAATGAGCAGTTCTTC. Translated, it gives CASTTYNEQFF.

The chain employs TRBV9 and TRBJ1-2; TRBD1 agrees at 10 bases. The germline V gene has CDR1 SGDLS and CDR2 YYNGEE. V lost 4 bases and J lost 8; bases outside the gene matches: 11. The CDR3 spans 15 residues. CDR3 region: CASSMGQGFFLGYTF. In DNA, the CDR3 is TGTGCCAGCAGCATGGGACAGGGGTTCTTCTTAGGCTACACCTTC.

This chain joins TRBV2 and TRBJ2-7; the D call may be TRBD1 or TRBD2 (5 bases each). The V and J ends lost 6 bases and 2 bases respectively, with 23 bases between them. Germline V lookup: CDR1 SNHLY, CDR2 FYNNEI. The CDR3 contains 17 residues. DNA of the CDR3: TGTGCCAGCAGCCCTTCCAGGGTCGGGGTTGCGACCTACGAGCAGTACTTC. Protein sequence: CASSPSRVGVATYEQYF.

This rearrangement joins TRBV21-1 to TRBJ1-1; the DNA was not compared with TRBD1, the D call given in the table. TRBV21-1 is a recognized pseudogene. This CDR3 is 15 amino acids long. CDR3 DNA sequence: TGTGCCAGCAGATCCTTGGCCGGGTTGAACACTGAAGCTTTCTTT. Translation gives CASRSLAGLNTEAFF.

The chain links TRBV12-3 or TRBV12-4 to TRBJ1-2; 7 nucleotides agree with TRBD1. J gave up 4 bases and V 8 bases, and 13 bases lay outside the gene matches. This CDR3 is 15 amino acids long. In DNA form, the CDR3 reads TGTGCCAGCCCCCTTCGAAACAGGGGAATCTATGGCTACACCTTC. Translation: CASPLRNRGIYGYTF.

The chain joins TRBV6-2 or TRBV6-3 to TRBJ2-3; D unclear. The germline V gene encodes CDR1 MNHEY and CDR2 SVGEGT. This CDR3 is 12 amino acids long. The V and J ends lost 10 bases and 0 bases respectively, with 8 bases between them. The CDR3 DNA is TGTGCCACCTCAACTAGCACAGATACGCAGTATTTT. Encoded protein: CATSTSTDTQYF.

The chain links TRBV12-3 or TRBV12-4 to TRBJ2-7; D is perhaps TRBD1 (6 bases). V was trimmed by 6 bases and J by 5 bases, leaving 14 bases between them. The CDR3 loop spans 13 amino acids. The CDR3 reads CASRPRQVHEQYF. Here the CDR3 DNA reads TGTGCCAGCAGACCCCGACAGGTCCACGAGCAGTACTTC.

The gene calls are TRBV7-8 and TRBJ1-5, with 8 nucleotides matching TRBD1. This CDR3 has 15 residues. The germline CDR1 and CDR2 sequences are SGHVS and FQNEAQ. The trim removed 5 bases at V and 5 bases at J, leaving 8 bases unmatched. The CDR3 loop is CASSPYRDRHQPQHF. CDR3 DNA sequence: TGTGCCAGCAGCCCTTACAGGGACAGGCATCAGCCCCAGCATTTT.

The V call is TRBV4-1, the J call TRBJ2-3, with D possibly TRBD1 on 6 matching bases. Per the germline V gene, CDR1 is MGHRA and CDR2 is YSYEKL. The CDR3 runs to 15 residues. V dropped 4 bases and J dropped 2 bases, with 13 bases sitting between them. For the CDR3, the DNA is TGCGCCAGCAGCCTACAGGGACATAACACAGATACGCAGTATTTT. The encoded protein is CASSLQGHNTDTQYF.

The chain links TRBV29-1 to TRBJ2-2, with 13 bases fitting TRBD2. CDR3 size: 14 residues. In germline, CDR1 is SQVTM, CDR2 ANQGSEA. Trimming cost V 8 bases and J 4 bases; bases outside gene matches: 4. CDR3 residues: CSIGLAGVTGELFF. The CDR3 DNA follows: TGCAGCATAGGACTAGCGGGGGTCACCGGGGAGCTGTTTTTT.

The V and J genes are TRBV6-1 and TRBJ2-3, with D tentatively TRBD1 or TRBD2 (5 bases each). The CDR3 sequence is 16 residues long. In germline, CDR1 is MNHNS, CDR2 SASEGT. The V gene lost 6 bases and the J gene lost 0 bases, with 16 bases spanning the gap. CDR3 sequence: CASRRGELASTDTQYF. CDR3 DNA: TGTGCCAGCAGGCGAGGGGAGTTAGCTAGCACAGATACGCAGTATTTT.

The chain employs TRBV11-3 and TRBJ2-4, with 7 bases that match TRBD2. With V trimmed by 4 bases and J by 9 bases, 6 bases remained unmatched. This CDR3 spans 13 amino acids. Looked up from germline, CDR1 is SGHNT and CDR2 is YENEEA. CDR3 region: CASSSGEGTIQYF. As DNA, the CDR3 is TGTGCCAGCAGCTCGGGGGAGGGGACCATTCAGTACTTC. Variable domain in full (rest from reference TRBV11-3 and TRBJ2-4): EAGVVQSPRYKIIEKKQPVAFWCNPISGHNTLYWYLQNLGQGPELLIRYENEEAVDDSQLPKDRFSAERLKGVDSTLKIQPAELGDSAVYLCASSSGEGTIQYFGAGTRLSVL.

The gene calls are TRBV29-1 and TRBJ1-2; D remains unclear. V was clipped by 0 bases and J by 10 bases, with 15 bases between them. Germline V lookup: CDR1 SQVTM, CDR2 ANQGSEA. The CDR3 sequence is 13 residues long. CDR3 nucleotide sequence: TGCAGCGTTGAAGATCGCCAGCGAACCTACTACACCTTC. Translation: CSVEDRQRTYYTF.

V gene TRBV10-3 combines with J gene TRBJ2-7; 11 bases line up with TRBD2. The length of the CDR3 is 13 residues. Looked up from germline, CDR1 is ENHRY and CDR2 is SYGVKD. J was trimmed by 3 bases and V by 6 bases; bases with no gene match: 1. This chain's CDR3 is CAIRGTSGYEQYF. In DNA, the CDR3 is TGTGCCATCAGGGGGACTAGCGGCTACGAGCAGTACTTC.

The chain joins TRBV6-1 to TRBJ2-1; the match to TRBD2 covers 11 bases. The CDR3 runs 16 residues. V dropped 6 bases and J dropped 8; count of bases not matched to a gene: 12. Germline loops: CDR1 MNHNS, CDR2 SASEGT. CDR3 amino acids: CASSTALSSGRDEQFF. The DNA of the CDR3 is TGTGCCAGCAGCACTGCCCTGAGTAGCGGGAGGGATGAGCAGTTCTTC.

This sequence joins TRBV30 and TRBJ1-5; the D is unclear. Trimming cost V 2 bases and J 11 bases, with 19 bases left between them. The germline V gene has CDR1 GTSNPN and CDR2 SVGIG (reference sequence). This CDR3 spans 14 amino acids. CDR3 nucleotides: TGTGCCTGGAGTTCAATGACTCGGCGCTGGTCCCAGCATTTT. This encodes CAWSSMTRRWSQHF.

This chain links TRBV29-1 with TRBJ2-5; possibly TRBD1 for D (5 bases). The V gene lost 7 bases and the J gene lost 2 bases, with 14 bases spanning the gap. The germline V gene encodes CDR1 SQVTM and CDR2 ANQGSEA. There are 13 residues in the CDR3. The chain's CDR3 is CSAPGATQETQYF. As DNA, the CDR3 is TGCAGCGCACCTGGGGCTACTCAAGAGACCCAGTACTTC.

For the CDR3, the DNA is TGCAGTGCTAGCGAGGGATTTGCGATTGAGCAGTTCTTC. Translation gives CSASEGFAIEQFF. The rearrangement uses TRBV20-1 and TRBJ2-1; the D gene is possibly TRBD2 (5 bases). Between the trimmed V and J ends, which lost 3 bases and 9 bases, there was a span of 15 bases. The CDR3 consists of 13 residues. The germline V gene has CDR1 DFQATT and CDR2 SNEGSKA (reference sequence).

The chain recombines TRBV4-1 with TRBJ2-7, with D possibly matching TRBD1 (6 bases). In germline, CDR1 is MGHRA, CDR2 YSYEKL. CDR3 size: 17 residues. V was pared by 0 bases and J by 2 bases, with 17 bases between. CDR3 DNA: TGCGCCAGCAGCCAAGAAAGGGGGACATGGGAGACCTACGAGCAGTACTTC. Protein sequence: CASSQERGTWETYEQYF.

This chain joins TRBV5-4 and TRBJ1-1, with a weak D call TRBD1 (6 bases). V lost 2 bases and J 6 bases, leaving 14 bases between the germline ends. There are 14 residues in the CDR3. Looked up from germline, CDR1 is SGHNT and CDR2 is YYREEE (reference sequence). In nucleotides, the CDR3 is TGTGCCAGCAGCTTACCAGGGGCTGTGGCTGAAGCTTTCTTT. It codes for CASSLPGAVAEAFF. Combining the CDR3 with reference TRBV5-4 and TRBJ1-1 gives the whole variable domain ETGVTQSPTHLIKTRGQQVTLRCSSQSGHNTVSWYQQALGQGPQFIFQYYREEENGRGNFPPRFSGLQFPNYSSELNVNALELDDSALYLCASSLPGAVAEAFFGQGTRLTVV.

The genes are TRBV20-1 and TRBJ2-7, with D tentatively TRBD1 (6 bases). V was shortened by 5 bases and J by 0 bases, with 17 bases between the two germline ends. The CDR3 spans 15 residues. Germline CDR1 reads DFQATT; CDR2 reads SNEGSKA (reference sequence). The CDR3 DNA sequence: TGCAGTGCTGAAACCCCCGACAGGAGCTCCTACGAGCAGTACTTC. This encodes CSAETPDRSSYEQYF.

The V call is TRBV5-1, the J call TRBJ2-7; D gene unclear. The CDR3 totals 11 residues. Germline loops: CDR1 SGHRS, CDR2 YFSETQ. V shed 4 bases and J shed 3 bases, with 5 bases lying between them. Here the CDR3 reads CASSNNYEQYF. DNA of the CDR3: TGCGCCAGCAGCAACAACTACGAGCAGTACTTC.

This chain links TRBV15 with TRBJ2-3; maybe TRBD1 (6 bases). This CDR3 is built from 19 residues. The germline gives CDR1 LNHNV, CDR2 YYDKDF (reference sequence). The ends were cut back, 0 bases at V and 0 bases at J, with 19 bases in the middle. CDR3 nucleotides: TGTGCCACCAGCAGAGAGGTGTGGGCAGGGGATTTGAGCACAGATACGCAGTATTTT. The encoded protein is CATSREVWAGDLSTDTQYF.

This rearrangement joins TRBV29-1 to TRBJ2-5, with a tentative D call TRBD2 (6 bases). V was cut by 3 bases and J by 1 base, with 12 bases left in between. Looked up from germline, CDR1 is SQVTM and CDR2 is ANQGSEA. The CDR3 consists of 14 residues. CDR3: CSVDGGLSQETQYF. CDR3 coding DNA: TGCAGCGTTGATGGGGGACTGAGCCAAGAGACCCAGTACTTC.